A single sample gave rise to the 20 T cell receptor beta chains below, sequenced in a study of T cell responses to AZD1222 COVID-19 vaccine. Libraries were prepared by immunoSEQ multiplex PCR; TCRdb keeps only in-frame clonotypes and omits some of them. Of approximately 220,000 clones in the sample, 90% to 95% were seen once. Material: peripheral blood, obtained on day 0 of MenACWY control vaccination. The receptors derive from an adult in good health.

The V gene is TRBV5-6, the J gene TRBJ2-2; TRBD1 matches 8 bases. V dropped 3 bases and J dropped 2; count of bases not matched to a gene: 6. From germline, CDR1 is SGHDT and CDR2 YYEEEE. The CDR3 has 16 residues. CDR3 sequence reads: CASSYRTGTNTGELFF. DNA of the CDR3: TGTGCCAGCAGCTACAGGACAGGGACTAACACCGGGGAGCTGTTTTTT. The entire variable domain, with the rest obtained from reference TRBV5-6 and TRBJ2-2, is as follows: DAGVTQSPTHLIKTRGQQVTLRCSPKSGHDTVSWYQQALGQGPQFIFQYYEEEERQRGNFPDRFSGHQFPNYSSELNVNALLLGDSALYLCASSYRTGTNTGELFFGEGSRLTVL.

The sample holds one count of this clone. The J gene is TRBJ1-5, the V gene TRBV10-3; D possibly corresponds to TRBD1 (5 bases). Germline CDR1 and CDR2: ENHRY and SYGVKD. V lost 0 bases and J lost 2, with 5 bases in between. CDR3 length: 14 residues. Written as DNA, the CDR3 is TGTGCCATCAGTGAGTCGACAGGCAATCAGCCCCAGCATTTT. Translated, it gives CAISESTGNQPQHF.

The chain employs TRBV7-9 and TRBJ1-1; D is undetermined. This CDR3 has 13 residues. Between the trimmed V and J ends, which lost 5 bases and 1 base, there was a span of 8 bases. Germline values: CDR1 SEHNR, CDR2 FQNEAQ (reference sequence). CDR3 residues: CASSGQANTEAFF. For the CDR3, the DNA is TGTGCCAGCAGCGGGCAGGCGAACACTGAAGCTTTCTTT. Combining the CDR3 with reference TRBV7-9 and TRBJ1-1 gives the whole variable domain DTGVSQNPRHKITKRGQNVTFRCDPISEHNRLYWYRQTLGQGPEFLTYFQNEAQLEKSRLLSDRFSAERPKGSFSTLEIQRTEQGDSAMYLCASSGQANTEAFFGQGTRLTVV.

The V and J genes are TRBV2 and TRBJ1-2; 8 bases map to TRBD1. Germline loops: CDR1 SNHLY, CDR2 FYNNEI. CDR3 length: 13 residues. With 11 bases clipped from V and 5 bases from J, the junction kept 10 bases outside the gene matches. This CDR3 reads CAGRQGIFYGYTF. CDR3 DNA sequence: TGTGCCGGTCGACAGGGGATTTTTTATGGCTACACCTTC.

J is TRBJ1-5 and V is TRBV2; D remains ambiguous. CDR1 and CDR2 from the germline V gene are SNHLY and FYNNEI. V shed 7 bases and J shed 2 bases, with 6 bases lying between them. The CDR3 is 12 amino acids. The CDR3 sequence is CASMDGNQPQHF. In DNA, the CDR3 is TGTGCCAGCATGGACGGCAATCAGCCCCAGCATTTT.

The CDR3 spells CASSESADTQYF. The CDR3 DNA reads TGCGCCAGCAGTGAGTCGGCAGATACGCAGTATTTT. The V gene is TRBV10-1, the J gene TRBJ2-3; D ambiguous. The germline CDR1 and CDR2 sequences are WNHNN and SYGVQD (reference sequence). This CDR3 has 12 amino acids. Deletions cut 0 bases from V and 4 bases from J, with 2 bases between.

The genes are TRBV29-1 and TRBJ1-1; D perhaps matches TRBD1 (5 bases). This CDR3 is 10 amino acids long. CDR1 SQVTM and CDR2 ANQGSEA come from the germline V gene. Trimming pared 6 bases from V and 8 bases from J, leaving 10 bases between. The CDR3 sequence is CSVREREAFF. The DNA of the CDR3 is TGCAGCGTCAGGGAACGGGAAGCTTTCTTT. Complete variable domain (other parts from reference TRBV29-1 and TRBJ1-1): SAVISQKPSRDICQRGTSLTIQCQVDSQVTMMFWYRQQPGQSLTLIATANQGSEATYESGFVIDKFPISRPNLTFSTLTVSNMSPEDSSIYLCSVREREAFFGQGTRLTVV.

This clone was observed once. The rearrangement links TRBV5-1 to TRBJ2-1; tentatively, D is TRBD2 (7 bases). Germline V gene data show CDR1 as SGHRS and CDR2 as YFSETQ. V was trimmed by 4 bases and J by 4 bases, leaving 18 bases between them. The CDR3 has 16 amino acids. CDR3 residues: CASSLPGGLSYNEQFF. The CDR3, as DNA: TGCGCCAGCAGCCTACCGGGGGGCCTTTCGTACAATGAGCAGTTCTTC.

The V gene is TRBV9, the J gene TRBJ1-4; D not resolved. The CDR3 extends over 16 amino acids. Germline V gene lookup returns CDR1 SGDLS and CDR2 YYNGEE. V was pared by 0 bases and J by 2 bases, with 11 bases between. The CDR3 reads CASSVGGISTNEKLFF. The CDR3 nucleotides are TGTGCCAGCAGCGTAGGAGGGATCAGCACTAATGAAAAACTGTTTTTT. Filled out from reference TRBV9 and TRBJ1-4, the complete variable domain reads DSGVTQTPKHLITATGQRVTLRCSPRSGDLSVYWYQQSLDQGLQFLIQYYNGEERAKGNILERFSAQQFPDLHSELNLSSLELGDSALYFCASSVGGISTNEKLFFGSGTQLSVL.

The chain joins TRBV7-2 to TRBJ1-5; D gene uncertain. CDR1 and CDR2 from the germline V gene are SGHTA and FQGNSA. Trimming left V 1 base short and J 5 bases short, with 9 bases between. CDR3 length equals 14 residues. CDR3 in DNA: TGTGCCAGCAGCTTAGACAGTCGCCATCAGCCCCAGCATTTT. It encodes CASSLDSRHQPQHF.

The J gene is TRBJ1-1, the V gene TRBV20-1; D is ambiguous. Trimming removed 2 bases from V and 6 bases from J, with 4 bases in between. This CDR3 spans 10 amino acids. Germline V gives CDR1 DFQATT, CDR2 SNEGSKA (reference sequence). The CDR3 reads CSARPAEAFF. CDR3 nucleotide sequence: TGCAGTGCTAGACCCGCTGAAGCTTTCTTT.

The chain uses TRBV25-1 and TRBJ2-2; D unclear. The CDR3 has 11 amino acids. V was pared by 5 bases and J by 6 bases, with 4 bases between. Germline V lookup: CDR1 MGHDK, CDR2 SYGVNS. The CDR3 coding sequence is TGTGCCAGCAGTAGGGCCGGGGAGCTGTTTTTT. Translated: CASSRAGELFF.

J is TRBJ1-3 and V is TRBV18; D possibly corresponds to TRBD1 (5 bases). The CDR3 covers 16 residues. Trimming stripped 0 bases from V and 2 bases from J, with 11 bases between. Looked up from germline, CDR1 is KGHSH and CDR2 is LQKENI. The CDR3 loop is CASSPPTLTAGNTIYF. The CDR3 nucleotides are TGTGCCAGCTCACCACCCACTTTGACAGCTGGAAACACCATATATTTT.

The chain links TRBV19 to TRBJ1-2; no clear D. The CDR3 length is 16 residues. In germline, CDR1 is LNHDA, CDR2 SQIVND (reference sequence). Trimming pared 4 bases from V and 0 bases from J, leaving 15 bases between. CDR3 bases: TGTGCCAGTAGTAAACCTCCGGACGGACCTAACTATGGCTACACCTTC. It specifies CASSKPPDGPNYGYTF.

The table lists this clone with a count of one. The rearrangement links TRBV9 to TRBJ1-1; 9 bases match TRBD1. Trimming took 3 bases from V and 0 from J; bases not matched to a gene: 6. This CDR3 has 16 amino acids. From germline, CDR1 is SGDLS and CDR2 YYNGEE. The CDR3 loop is CASSGGGTGMNTEAFF. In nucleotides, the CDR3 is TGTGCCAGCAGCGGTGGGGGGACAGGGATGAACACTGAAGCTTTCTTT.

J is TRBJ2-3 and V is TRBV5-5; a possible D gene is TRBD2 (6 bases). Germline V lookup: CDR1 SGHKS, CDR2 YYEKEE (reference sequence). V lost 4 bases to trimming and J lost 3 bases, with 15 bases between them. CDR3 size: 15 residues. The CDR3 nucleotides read TGTGCCAGCAGCCCCGCGGGGAGTCGGACAGATACGCAGTATTTT. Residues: CASSPAGSRTDTQYF. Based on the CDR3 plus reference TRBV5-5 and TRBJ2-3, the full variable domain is DAGVTQSPTHLIKTRGQQVTLRCSPISGHKSVSWYQQVLGQGPQFIFQYYEKEERGRGNFPDRFSARQFPNYSSELNVNALLLGDSALYLCASSPAGSRTDTQYFGPGTRLTVL.

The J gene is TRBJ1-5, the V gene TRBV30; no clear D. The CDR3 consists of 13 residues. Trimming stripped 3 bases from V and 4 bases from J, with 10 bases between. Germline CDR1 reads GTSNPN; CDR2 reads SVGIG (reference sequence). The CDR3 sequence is CAWSVQNNQPQHF. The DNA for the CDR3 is TGTGCCTGGAGCGTACAGAATAATCAGCCCCAGCATTTT.

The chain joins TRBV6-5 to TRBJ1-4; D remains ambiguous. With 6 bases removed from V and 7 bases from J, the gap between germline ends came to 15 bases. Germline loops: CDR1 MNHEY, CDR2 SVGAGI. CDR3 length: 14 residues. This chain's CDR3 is CASSLWQAPEKLFF. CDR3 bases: TGTGCCAGCAGCCTATGGCAGGCTCCTGAAAAACTGTTTTTT.

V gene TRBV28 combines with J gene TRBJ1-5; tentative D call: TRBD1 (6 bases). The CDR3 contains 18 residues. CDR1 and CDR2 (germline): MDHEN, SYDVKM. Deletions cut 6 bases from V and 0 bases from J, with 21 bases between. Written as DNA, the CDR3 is TGTGCCAGCAGGGGGGCAGAGGTGACTCTCTATAGCAATCAGCCCCAGCATTTT. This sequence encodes CASRGAEVTLYSNQPQHF.

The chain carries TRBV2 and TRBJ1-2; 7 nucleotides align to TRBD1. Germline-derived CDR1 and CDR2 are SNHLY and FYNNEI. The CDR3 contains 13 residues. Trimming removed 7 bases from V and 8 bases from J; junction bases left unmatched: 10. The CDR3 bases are TGTGCCAGCACCGCGACAGGGAGAGGGGGCTACACCTTC. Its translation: CASTATGRGGYTF.